This section outlines one T cell receptor gamma chain sequence together with its context. Antigen unknown. The data were taken from a study of Vδ1+ human thymocytes. Extracted RNA was reverse transcribed into cDNA. Multiplex PCR used pooled V-gene forward primers and a constant-region reverse primer to amplify CDR3s. TCRdb repeated clone calling on the multiplex PCR reads with CATT. The sample carries tens of thousands of gamma-chain clones, around 18% recorded once. Regarding the study as a whole: In the thymus, TRG and TRD repertoires looked highly polyclonal with Gaussian CDR3 lengths.

The CDR3 contains 16 residues. The V gene end was trimmed by 3 bases and the J gene end by 6 bases; junction bases not matched to a gene: 17. CDR1 is VTNTFY and CDR2 is YDVSTARD in the germline V gene (reference sequence). Sequenced sample: Vdelta1+ gamma-delta thymocytes from the thymus. Specified subset: FACS-sorted CD3+ TCRalphabeta- TCRVdelta1+ TCRVdelta2- thymocytes. The source is a boy in the first two years of life who had congenital heart surgery. The chain joins TRGV3 to TRGJ1 or TRGJ2. The CDR3 region has the DNA TGTGCCACCTGGGACCCCCTGGGTAGGAGGATTTATAAGAAACTCTTT. Translating it yields CATWDPLGRRIYKKLF.